Presented here are 28 T cell receptor beta chains from one specimen sequenced in a study of cytomegalovirus exposure and HLA in healthy donors. Researchers ran the PCR with 60 Vbeta and 13 Jbeta primers. TCRdb's copy holds only in-frame clones and misses some; the assay was immunoSEQ multiplex PCR. The sample shows about 160,000 clones, roughly four fifths of them seen only once. The sequencing input was PBMCs. The source of these receptors is a man aged 50-60 years in good health and CMV-seropositive.

The chain recombines TRBV5-1 with TRBJ1-2; 8 nucleotides line up with TRBD1. This CDR3 spans 15 amino acids. Losses at the gene ends were 0 bases for V and 7 bases for J; bases not matched to a gene: 8. Germline CDR1 SGHRS, CDR2 YFSETQ. The CDR3 is CASSLGGTGNGGYTF. CDR3 coding DNA: TGCGCCAGCAGCTTGGGGGGGACAGGCAACGGTGGCTACACCTTC.

This clone appeared a few times. The rearrangement links TRBV7-9 to TRBJ1-2; 7 bases are shared with TRBD1. This CDR3 comprises 13 residues. Losses at the gene ends were 6 bases for V and 4 bases for J; bases not matched to a gene: 5. The germline CDR1 and CDR2 sequences are SEHNR and FQNEAQ (reference sequence). The DNA of the CDR3 is TGTGCCAGCAGTTATGACAGGGCCTATGGCTACACCTTC. Protein: CASSYDRAYGYTF.

This clone was observed once. This chain joins TRBV9 and TRBJ2-1, with 8 bases lining up with TRBD1. After removal of 4 bases from V and 4 bases from J, the junction contained 10 bases not matched to a gene. The CDR3 has 16 amino acids. Germline lookup yields CDR1 SGDLS and CDR2 YYNGEE. The CDR3 is CASSPRTGPRYNEQFF. As DNA, the CDR3 is TGTGCCAGCAGCCCCCGGACAGGGCCGAGATACAATGAGCAGTTCTTC.

The chain uses TRBV11-1 and TRBJ1-1; D unresolved. CDR1 is SGHAT, CDR2 FQDESV, per germline (reference sequence). The ends were cut back, 1 base at V and 4 bases at J, with 16 bases in the middle. The CDR3 sequence is 16 residues long. The CDR3 DNA reads TGTGCCAGCAGCTTAGATGCGGTTTTTGTGGGCACTGAAGCTTTCTTT. Translated, it gives CASSLDAVFVGTEAFF.

Many counts were recorded for this clone. This rearrangement joins TRBV5-6 to TRBJ1-2, with unresolved D. Germline-derived CDR1 and CDR2 are SGHDT and YYEEEE. V lost 3 bases and J 7 bases, leaving 10 bases between the germline ends. This CDR3 is built from 12 residues. The DNA of the CDR3 is TGTGCCAGCAGCTCTAGATTCCCTGGCTACACCTTC. It codes for CASSSRFPGYTF.

There are a few counts of this clone. The rearrangement links TRBV9 to TRBJ1-4, with D uncertain. The CDR3 runs 13 residues. Trimming took 0 bases from V and 6 from J, leaving 6 bases between them. Germline V gene sequence: CDR1 SGDLS, CDR2 YYNGEE. The CDR3 coding sequence is TGTGCCAGCAGCGTAGGTCAGGATGAAAAACTGTTTTTT. This gives the protein CASSVGQDEKLFF.

The CDR3, as DNA: TGCGCCAGCAGCTTCGACCCAGGAGAGACCCAGTACTTC. Residues: CASSFDPGETQYF. V is TRBV5-1 and J is TRBJ2-5, with D uncertain. The CDR3 is 13 residues long. Trimming removed 2 bases at V and 4 bases at J, with 9 bases between. CDR1 is SGHRS and CDR2 is YFSETQ in the germline V gene.

The chain recombines TRBV2 with TRBJ2-2, with unresolved D. The V gene's germline CDR1 is SNHLY and CDR2 FYNNEI. The CDR3 is made up of 16 amino acids. Deletions cut 4 bases from V and 0 bases from J, with 12 bases between. This chain's CDR3 is CASSVGAQANTGELFF. In DNA form, the CDR3 reads TGTGCCAGCAGTGTTGGTGCCCAGGCGAACACCGGGGAGCTGTTTTTT.

This chain connects TRBV5-6 to TRBJ2-1, with a tentative D call TRBD2 (5 bases). Between the trimmed V and J ends, which lost 4 bases and 0 bases, there was a span of 11 bases. The CDR3 contains 15 residues. CDR1 SGHDT and CDR2 YYEEEE come from the germline V gene. The DNA for the CDR3 is TGTGCCAGCAGCGGACTGGCGGCCTCCTACAATGAGCAGTTCTTC. Translating it yields CASSGLAASYNEQFF.

This clone occurred once. The J gene is TRBJ1-4, the V gene TRBV10-3; weak D call: TRBD1 (5 bases). Germline lookup yields CDR1 ENHRY and CDR2 SYGVKD. The CDR3 totals 13 residues. V lost 6 bases and J 4 bases, leaving 9 bases between the germline ends. CDR3: CAIRGGDNEKLFF. Here the CDR3 DNA reads TGTGCCATCAGGGGGGGGGATAATGAAAAACTGTTTTTT.

The genes are TRBV5-4 and TRBJ2-2, with D possibly matching TRBD1 (6 bases). Trimming left V 1 base short and J 0 bases short, with 10 bases between. The CDR3 totals 16 residues. Per germline, CDR1 SGHNT and CDR2 YYREEE (reference sequence). The CDR3 DNA reads as TGTGCCAGCAGCTTGCCCGGGACAACGAACACCGGGGAGCTGTTTTTT. Protein: CASSLPGTTNTGELFF. Looking up the rest from reference TRBV5-4 and TRBJ2-2 gives the full variable domain: ETGVTQSPTHLIKTRGQQVTLRCSSQSGHNTVSWYQQALGQGPQFIFQYYREEENGRGNFPPRFSGLQFPNYSSELNVNALELDDSALYLCASSLPGTTNTGELFFGEGSRLTVL.

The V and J genes are TRBV27 and TRBJ2-6; D is perhaps TRBD1 (7 bases). The length of the CDR3 is 16 residues. From germline, CDR1 is MNHEY and CDR2 SMNVEV (reference sequence). Trimming stripped 5 bases from V and 0 bases from J, with 11 bases between. The CDR3 protein is CASSGGGTSGANVLTF. Here the CDR3 DNA reads TGTGCCAGCAGTGGAGGGGGCACCTCTGGGGCCAACGTCCTGACTTTC.

About this clone itself: Without the conserved terminal phenylalanine or tryptophan, this CDR3 likely stems from a read error. The DNA is omitted, as the CDR3 cannot be located on it reliably, and the CDR3 follows TCRdb's listing. V and J are TRBV14 and TRBJ1-2; TRBD1, the table's D call, was not compared with the DNA. The CDR3 totals 12 residues, both ends included. Germline CDR1 reads SGHDN; CDR2 reads FVKESK. The CDR3 sequence is CASSPGQGGHTL.

The chain combines TRBV6-1 with TRBJ1-4; D unresolved. The germline V gene encodes CDR1 MNHNS and CDR2 SASEGT. The germline V and J ends were trimmed by 3 bases and 4 bases, with 6 bases remaining between them. The CDR3 contains 13 residues. The CDR3, as DNA: TGTGCCAGCAGTGACCCCCTTAATGAAAAACTGTTTTTT. It codes for CASSDPLNEKLFF.

DNA of the CDR3: TGTGCCTGGAGTGTAAATAGCGGGGTAAAAGAGACCCAGTACTTC. Translated, it gives CAWSVNSGVKETQYF. This rearrangement joins TRBV30 to TRBJ2-5; 8 bases are a match to TRBD2. The germline CDR1 and CDR2 sequences are GTSNPN and SVGIG (reference sequence). CDR3 length: 15 amino acids. Losses at the gene ends were 0 bases for V and 3 bases for J; bases not matched to a gene: 6.

The V and J genes are TRBV7-6 and TRBJ2-3; D perhaps matches TRBD1 (5 bases). The CDR3 runs to 15 residues. Per germline, CDR1 SGHVS and CDR2 FNYEAQ. The germline V and J ends were trimmed by 5 bases and 2 bases, with 14 bases remaining between them. The CDR3 reads CASSGRGAHTDTQYF. The DNA of the CDR3 is TGTGCCAGCAGCGGTAGGGGTGCCCACACAGATACGCAGTATTTT.

The chain carries TRBV27 and TRBJ2-7; a possible D gene is TRBD1 (6 bases). V lost 4 bases and J lost 5, with 9 bases in between. The germline gives CDR1 MNHEY, CDR2 SMNVEV (reference sequence). The CDR3 sequence is 12 residues long. The CDR3: CASSSQGNEQYF. CDR3 nucleotides: TGTGCCAGCAGTTCCCAGGGGAACGAGCAGTACTTC.

The CDR3 sequence: CASSQRSGRGYEQYF. CDR3 in DNA: TGTGCCAGCAGCCAACGTAGCGGGAGAGGTTACGAGCAGTACTTC. The gene calls are TRBV14 and TRBJ2-5; 9 bases agree with TRBD2. The DNA end is more similar to TRBJ2-7, so the J call may be wrong. Per the germline V gene, CDR1 is SGHDN and CDR2 is FVKESK. CDR3 length: 15 residues.

The chain joins TRBV4-3 to TRBJ2-7; D is possibly TRBD2 (5 bases). Germline V gene sequence: CDR1 LGHNA, CDR2 YSLEER. Trimming took 0 bases from V and 8 from J, leaving 23 bases between them. The CDR3 sequence is 17 residues long. CDR3 DNA: TGCGCCAGCAGCCAAGATAGGAGCGGAGGACCCTTGTTTAAGCAGTACTTC. Translated, it gives CASSQDRSGGPLFKQYF.

To note about this clone: Relative to the germline gene, one junction end is altered; a read error may explain this. The chain is built from TRBV7-3 and TRBJ2-5, with no clear D. Germline loops: CDR1 SGHTA, CDR2 FQGTGA. The CDR3 length is 16 residues. CDR3 in DNA: TGTTCCAGCAGCCCGAAGGCGGCAGCCGTGTTCGAGACCCAGTACTTC. Residues: CSSSPKAAAVFETQYF.

This chain links TRBV7-2 with TRBJ2-3, with D maybe TRBD2 (6 bases). Germline CDR1 SGHTA, CDR2 FQGNSA. The V end was cut by 6 bases, the J end by 7 bases, with 11 bases between. The CDR3 covers 12 residues. Here the CDR3 reads CASRPSAHTQYF. CDR3 coding DNA: TGTGCCAGCAGACCTAGCGCGCATACGCAGTATTTT.

The chain couples TRBV10-3 to TRBJ1-5; D perhaps matches TRBD1 (5 bases). The V and J ends lost 0 bases and 3 bases respectively, with 9 bases between them. CDR3 length: 15 residues. The germline gives CDR1 ENHRY, CDR2 SYGVKD. The CDR3 reads CAISESGQHNQPQHF. In nucleotides, the CDR3 is TGTGCCATCAGTGAGTCGGGGCAGCACAATCAGCCCCAGCATTTT.

V and J are TRBV11-3 and TRBJ2-5, with TRBD2 as a possible D gene (5 bases). The J call is uncertain, as TRBJ2-7 better fits the DNA end. The CDR3 loop spans 13 amino acids. The germline gives CDR1 SGHNT, CDR2 YENEEA. This CDR3 reads CASSPNGGYEQYF. DNA of the CDR3: TGTGCCAGCAGCCCCAACGGAGGTTACGAGCAGTACTTC.

V and J are TRBV4-3 and TRBJ2-5; tentatively, D is TRBD2 (5 bases). The germline CDR1 and CDR2 sequences are LGHNA and YSLEER. Trimming cost V 1 base and J 2 bases, with 14 bases left between them. CDR3 length equals 16 residues. The CDR3 nucleotides are TGCGCCAGCAGCCAAGGGGAAACGGGGAGACAAGAGACCCAGTACTTC. This sequence encodes CASSQGETGRQETQYF.

This chain joins TRBV5-6 and TRBJ2-1; a weak D match, TRBD2 (6 bases). This CDR3 contains 16 residues. CDR1 and CDR2 (germline): SGHDT, YYEEEE. Trimming took off 4 bases at V and 0 bases at J, with 14 bases between the two ends. The CDR3 is CASSPGTSSSYNEQFF. CDR3 bases: TGTGCCAGCAGCCCAGGGACTTCCAGCTCCTACAATGAGCAGTTCTTC.

J is TRBJ1-1 and V is TRBV27; tentative D call: TRBD1 (5 bases). The germline CDR1 and CDR2 sequences are MNHEY and SMNVEV (reference sequence). The CDR3 has 14 amino acids. V was shortened by 3 bases and J by 2 bases, with 10 bases between the two germline ends. Here the CDR3 DNA reads TGTGCCAGCAGTTTGGGGCAGTACAACACTGAAGCTTTCTTT. It encodes CASSLGQYNTEAFF.

V and J are TRBV19 and TRBJ1-5; the D is unclear. From germline, CDR1 is LNHDA and CDR2 SQIVND (reference sequence). Trimming stripped 3 bases from V and 6 bases from J, with 15 bases between. The CDR3 sequence is 15 residues long. The CDR3 region is CASSIETHDLQPQHF. In DNA form, the CDR3 reads TGTGCCAGTAGTATCGAGACACACGATCTTCAGCCCCAGCATTTT.

The chain uses TRBV6-6 and TRBJ2-5; 12 positions match TRBD2. Trimming cost V 5 bases and J 4 bases; bases outside gene matches: 5. Per the germline V gene, CDR1 is MNHNY and CDR2 is SVGAGI (reference sequence). This CDR3 region has 15 residues. The CDR3 DNA is TGTGCCAGCAGTCTGACTAGCGGGAGTCGAGAGACCCAGTACTTC. It codes for CASSLTSGSRETQYF.